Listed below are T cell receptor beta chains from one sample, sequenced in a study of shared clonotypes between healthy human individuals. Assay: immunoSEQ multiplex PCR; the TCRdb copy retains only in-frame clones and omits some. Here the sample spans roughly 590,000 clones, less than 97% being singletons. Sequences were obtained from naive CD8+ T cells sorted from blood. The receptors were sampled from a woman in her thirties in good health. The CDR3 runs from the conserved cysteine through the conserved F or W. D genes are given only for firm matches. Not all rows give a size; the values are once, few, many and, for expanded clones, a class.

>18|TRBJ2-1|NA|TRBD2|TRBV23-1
TGCGCCAGCAGGCGGGAGGTTGAGGTCCTAAGCTCCTACAATGAGCAGTTCTTC
CASRREVEVLSSYNEQFF
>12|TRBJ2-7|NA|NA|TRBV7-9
TGTGCCAGCAGCTCCACCAACTACGAGCAGTACTTC
CASSSTNYEQYF
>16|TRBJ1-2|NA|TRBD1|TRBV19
TGTGCCAGTAGTTCCCCCGGGACAGGTGATAACTATGGCTACACCTTC
CASSSPGTGDNYGYTF
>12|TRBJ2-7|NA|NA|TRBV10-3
TGTGCCACCCGTCACGGGTCCTACGAGCAGTACTTC
CATRHGSYEQYF
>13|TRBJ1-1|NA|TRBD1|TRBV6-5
TGTGCCAGCAGCCGACAGGGGAACACTGAAGCTTTCTTT
CASSRQGNTEAFF
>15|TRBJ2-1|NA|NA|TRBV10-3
TGTGCCATCAGTGAAAAGTGGGAGCCTTACAATGAGCAGTTCTTC
CAISEKWEPYNEQFF
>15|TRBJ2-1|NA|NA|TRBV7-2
TGTGCCAGCAGCCCTGGAAGGAGCTCCTACAATGAGCAGTTCTTC
CASSPGRSSYNEQFF
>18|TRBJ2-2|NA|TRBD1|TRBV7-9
TGTGCCAGCAGCTTGCTTGGCCCTGGACAGGGGGACACCGGGGAGCTGTTTTTT
CASSLLGPGQGDTGELFF
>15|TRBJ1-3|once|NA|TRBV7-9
TGTGCCAGCAGCTTAGGGGAGAGCTCTGGAAACACCATATATTTT
CASSLGESSGNTIYF
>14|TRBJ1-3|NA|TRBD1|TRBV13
TGTGCCAGCAGCTTGGGACAGGGGAGAAACACCATATATTTT
CASSLGQGRNTIYF
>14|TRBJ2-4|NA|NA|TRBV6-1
TGTGCCAGCAGTGACAAACTAGCCCAAAACATTCAGTACTTC
CASSDKLAQNIQYF
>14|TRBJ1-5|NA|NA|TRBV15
TGTGCCACCAGCAGAGATTGGGTGCAGGCGGCCCAGCATTTT
CATSRDWVQAAQHF
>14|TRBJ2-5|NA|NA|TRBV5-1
TGCGCCAGCAAAGCAGGCCAAGATTGGGAGACCCAGTACTTC
CASKAGQDWETQYF
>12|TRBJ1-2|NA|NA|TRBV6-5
TGTGCCAGCCGTGAAGGAAACTATGGCTACACCTTC
CASREGNYGYTF
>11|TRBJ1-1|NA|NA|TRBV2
TGTGCCAGCAGACCTCAAACTGAAGCTTTCTTT
CASRPQTEAFF
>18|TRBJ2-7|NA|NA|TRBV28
TGTGCCAGCAGTTCAACAGGGGGCGCGGGAGGGACCTCCTACGAGCAGTACTTC
CASSSTGGAGGTSYEQYF
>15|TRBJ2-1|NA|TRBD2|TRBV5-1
TGCGCCAGCAGCGCGGGACTAGCGGGAGAGGATGAGCAGTTCTTC
CASSAGLAGEDEQFF
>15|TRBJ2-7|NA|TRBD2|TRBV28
TGTGCCAGCAGGGCGGGTAGCGGGAACTCCTACGAGCAGTACTTC
CASRAGSGNSYEQYF
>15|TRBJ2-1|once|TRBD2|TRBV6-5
TGTGCCAGCAGTTACGGGGTAGCGGGGGGTAATGAGCAGTTCTTC
CASSYGVAGGNEQFF